This T cell receptor (beta chain) was obtained from a study of T-cell memory formation after mild COVID-19. Concerning this clonotype itself: Its antigen is not known.

Notes on the study in general: Clones which contracted sat mainly in CM and EM if CD4+, and in EMRA if CD8+. SARS-CoV-2 specificity of second-wave clones peaking day 37 was unconfirmed.

Germline V lookup: CDR1 LGHNA, CDR2 YNFKEQ. V lost 0 bases to trimming and J lost 10 bases, with 15 bases between them. This CDR3 has 15 amino acids. Each CDR3 protein is one row after TCRdb ran MiXCR on the 5' RACE reads. The sample records roughly 410,000 distinct CDR3 sequences, roughly a quarter being singletons. The clonotype originates from an adult woman who had mild COVID-19 (a few samples of this study predate the infection). Cell type and time point are not known. Sequenced material: PBMCs or a T cell subset sorted from them (not recorded which). The rearrangement joins TRBV4-2 to TRBJ1-4, with D tentatively TRBD1 (5 bases). This CDR3 is CASSQDAGVLGKLFF. The CDR3 nucleotides are TGTGCCAGCAGCCAAGATGCGGGGGTTCTTGGAAAACTGTTTTTT.